This T cell receptor (beta chain) came from a study of CD8 T cells in Susac syndrome. V trimming: 4 bases; J trimming: 0 bases; junction bases outside the gene matches: 7. In germline, CDR1 is SGDLS, CDR2 YYNGEE. The CDR3 runs to 16 residues. When the RNA was reverse transcribed, random hexamers were used with an input of about 0.45 to 1 ug. TCRdb recomputed calls from the immunoSEQ multiplex PCR reads with MiXCR, one row per CDR3 protein. The table lists some 300,000 distinct CDR3 sequences, 85% of them singletons, with 0.2% to 0.25% in the top ten. Through negative isolation, CD4+ and CD8+ T cells were obtained, while TEMRA cells were enriched using FACS.

Sequences were obtained from CD8+ T cells from PBMCs. The chain has TRBV9 and TRBJ2-1; 7 nucleotides match TRBD1. The receptor was isolated from a human donor with multiple sclerosis. In nucleotides, the CDR3 is TGTGCCAGCAGCCATGCTAGGGACAGCTCCTACAATGAGCAGTTCTTC. Translating gives CASSHARDSSYNEQFF.